The 23 T cell receptor beta chains listed next were all sequenced from one sample in a study of blood T cell repertoires in COVID-19. Method: immunoSEQ multiplex PCR; TCRdb's copy keeps in-frame clones and lacks some. The sample contains 150,000 to 200,000 clones, 75% to 85% of which appear only once. The sample taken for sequencing was PBMCs or T cells enriched from blood (not recorded which). These receptors all stem from a woman aged 45-59 years with acute COVID-19.

This chain links TRBV30 with TRBJ1-1; D unclear. The germline gives CDR1 GTSNPN, CDR2 SVGIG (reference sequence). The germline V and J ends were trimmed by 4 bases and 1 base, with 13 bases remaining between them. This CDR3 spans 14 amino acids. CDR3 protein: CAWTGEVRNTEAFF. As DNA, the CDR3 is TGTGCCTGGACCGGGGAGGTGAGGAACACTGAAGCTTTCTTT.

This clone has more than one count but fewer than ten. The chain combines TRBV3-1 (or the pseudogene TRBV3-2) with TRBJ2-5, with 8 bases matching TRBD1. The CDR3 runs 17 residues. V trimming: 4 bases; J trimming: 5 bases; junction bases outside the gene matches: 15. Germline V gene sequence: CDR1 LGHDT, CDR2 YNNKEL (reference sequence). This chain's CDR3 is CASSLPWGQGAGETQYF. DNA of the CDR3: TGTGCCAGCAGCCTCCCGTGGGGGCAGGGGGCTGGGGAGACCCAGTACTTC.

The V gene is TRBV2, the J gene TRBJ1-5; 10 bases agree with TRBD1. The V and J ends lost 3 bases and 5 bases, in that order; junction bases with no gene match: 4. The germline gives CDR1 SNHLY, CDR2 FYNNEI. There are 15 residues in the CDR3. DNA of the CDR3: TGTGCCAGCAGTGAGGGACAGGGGTTGTATCAGCCCCAGCATTTT. The encoded protein is CASSEGQGLYQPQHF.

Written as DNA, the CDR3 is TGTGCCAGCAGTGAAGGCAGAAACTACGAGCAGTACGTC. This encodes CASSEGRNYEQYV. The chain combines TRBV6-1 with TRBJ2-7; D is ambiguous. The ends were cut back, 1 base at V and 3 bases at J, with 7 bases in the middle. Germline-derived CDR1 and CDR2 are MNHNS and SASEGT. This CDR3 has 13 residues.

This chain uses TRBV18 with TRBJ1-3, with a weak D call TRBD1 (5 bases). The CDR3 totals 16 residues. The V and J ends lost 4 bases and 2 bases respectively, with 15 bases between them. The V gene's germline CDR1 is KGHSH and CDR2 LQKENI. The DNA of the CDR3 is TGTGCCAGCTCACTTTTGGAAACAGGCGCTGGAAACACCATATATTTT. Translated, it gives CASSLLETGAGNTIYF.

This sequence joins TRBV6-2 or TRBV6-3 and TRBJ2-3; 13 nucleotides align to TRBD2. The V gene end was trimmed by 6 bases and the J gene end by 5 bases; junction bases not matched to a gene: 8. Germline CDR1 MNHEY, CDR2 SVGEGT. The CDR3 extends over 16 amino acids. The CDR3 protein is CASSSRTSGGLDTQYF. The CDR3, as DNA: TGTGCCAGCAGCTCCCGGACTAGCGGGGGCCTAGATACGCAGTATTTT.

V usage is TRBV11-2 and J usage is TRBJ1-3, with D unresolved. Trimming left V 1 base short and J 2 bases short, with 6 bases between. This CDR3 is built from 14 residues. CDR1 SGHAT and CDR2 FQNNGV come from the germline V gene. CDR3 DNA sequence: TGTGCCAGCAGCTTAGTCGGGGCTGGAAACACCATATATTTT. Translation: CASSLVGAGNTIYF.

This clone was counted a single time. V and J are TRBV10-3 and TRBJ1-1; 7 positions agree with TRBD1. CDR1 is ENHRY and CDR2 is SYGVKD in the germline V gene. V gave up 1 base and J gave up 0 bases; unmatched junction bases: 17. The CDR3 extends over 20 amino acids. CDR3 residues: CAISEFEGSVGGQLNTEAFF. The CDR3 DNA is TGTGCCATCAGTGAGTTCGAGGGATCGGTTGGGGGACAGTTGAACACTGAAGCTTTCTTT.

The chain recombines TRBV11-2 with TRBJ1-1; 7 bases align to TRBD1. The CDR3 is 15 amino acids. The germline V gene has CDR1 SGHAT and CDR2 FQNNGV. V lost 4 bases to trimming and J lost 3 bases; unmatched junction nucleotides: 8. The chain's CDR3 is CASSSPRDSYTEAFF. The CDR3 DNA sequence: TGTGCCAGCAGCTCACCCCGGGACAGTTACACTGAAGCTTTCTTT. The full variable domain, rest sourced from reference TRBV11-2 and TRBJ1-1, is EAGVAQSPRYKIIEKRQSVAFWCNPISGHATLYWYQQILGQGPKLLIQFQNNGVVDDSQLPKDRFSAERLKGVDSTLKIQPAKLEDSAVYLCASSSPRDSYTEAFFGQGTRLTVV.

The chain couples TRBV19 to TRBJ1-5, with D tentatively TRBD1 (6 bases). The V end lost 8 bases, the J end lost 4 bases, and 12 bases lay between the germline ends. The length of the CDR3 is 13 residues. The V gene's germline CDR1 is LNHDA and CDR2 SQIVND (reference sequence). Written as DNA, the CDR3 is TGTGCCAGTCGGGACATCCGGAATCAGCCCCAGCATTTT. Translated: CASRDIRNQPQHF.

This clone was recorded a few times. The chain employs TRBV28 and TRBJ1-2, with TRBD1 matching over 9 bases. There are 15 residues in the CDR3. The trim removed 2 bases at V and 8 bases at J, leaving 9 bases unmatched. Per the germline V gene, CDR1 is MDHEN and CDR2 is SYDVKM. The CDR3 DNA is TGTGCCAGCAGTTTAATTGGGACAGGGTACGAGGGCTACACCTTC. Residues: CASSLIGTGYEGYTF.

CDR3 coding DNA: TGTGCCAGAAGCTTTTTTGAGTCGGACAGGGGATGTCATCAGCCCCAGCATTTT. Amino acid sequence: CARSFFESDRGCHQPQHF. The chain couples TRBV5-3 to TRBJ1-5, with 9 positions matching TRBD1. TRBV5-3 belongs to the ORF category, with a function that is uncertain. J was trimmed by 5 bases and V by 2 bases; bases with no gene match: 14. The length of the CDR3 is 18 residues.

The chain joins TRBV19 to TRBJ1-4; D is perhaps TRBD1 (5 bases). Deletions cut 6 bases from V and 3 bases from J, with 14 bases between. The CDR3 runs 15 residues. CDR1 LNHDA and CDR2 SQIVND come from the germline V gene (reference sequence). The CDR3 spells CASSLGGEANEKLFF. The CDR3 nucleotides are TGTGCCAGTAGCCTCGGGGGGGAAGCTAATGAAAAACTGTTTTTT. The entire variable domain, with the rest obtained from reference TRBV19 and TRBJ1-4, is as follows: DGGITQSPKYLFRKEGQNVTLSCEQNLNHDAMYWYRQDPGQGLRLIYYSQIVNDFQKGDIAEGYSVSREKKESFPLTVTSAQKNPTAFYLCASSLGGEANEKLFFGSGTQLSVL.

V usage is TRBV3-1 (or the pseudogene TRBV3-2) and J usage is TRBJ2-3, with 12 bases matching TRBD2. The CDR3 is made up of 19 amino acids. J gave up 3 bases and V 1 base, and 11 bases lay outside the gene matches. CDR1 and CDR2 (germline): LGHDT, YNNKEL (reference sequence). The CDR3 DNA is TGTGCCAGCAGCCAAGTCGCTAGCGGGGGGGAGTCCGCTACAGATACGCAGTATTTT. Protein sequence: CASSQVASGGESATDTQYF.

In its sample, this clone was seen many times. The chain is built from TRBV2 and TRBJ1-4, with TRBD1 as a possible D gene (5 bases). CDR1 is SNHLY and CDR2 is FYNNEI in the germline V gene. Trimming stripped 7 bases from V and 10 bases from J, with 19 bases between. The CDR3 is 14 amino acids. The CDR3 loop reads CASNLGQGGGKLFF. Written as DNA, the CDR3 is TGTGCCAGCAACCTGGGCCAGGGCGGCGGAAAACTGTTTTTT.

This chain links TRBV11-2 with TRBJ1-4; D unclear. Trimming removed 3 bases at V and 8 bases at J, with 10 bases between. Germline CDR1 is SGHAT and CDR2 is FQNNGV. The CDR3 sequence is 13 residues long. CDR3 region: CASSLFFREKLFF. CDR3 DNA sequence: TGTGCCAGCAGCTTGTTTTTCAGAGAAAAACTGTTTTTT.

The chain employs TRBV5-1 and TRBJ1-1; 7 nucleotides line up with TRBD1. The junction had 2 bases not matched to a gene; V was cut back by 1 base and J by 2 bases. Germline V gene lookup returns CDR1 SGHRS and CDR2 YFSETQ. The CDR3 runs to 14 residues. CDR3 bases: TGCGCCAGCAGCTTGTGGACAGGTAACACTGAAGCTTTCTTT. The encoded protein is CASSLWTGNTEAFF.

The chain combines TRBV3-1 (or the pseudogene TRBV3-2) with TRBJ1-2; 8 nucleotides agree with TRBD1. The CDR3 runs to 14 residues. The trim removed 3 bases at V and 7 bases at J, leaving 7 bases unmatched. Germline V lookup: CDR1 LGHDT, CDR2 YNNKEL (reference sequence). The CDR3 nucleotides are TGTGCCAGCAGCCAGCACACAGGGGGATCTGGCTACACCTTC. Translated, it gives CASSQHTGGSGYTF.

V usage is TRBV6-1 and J usage is TRBJ1-5, with a possible D match to TRBD1 (5 bases). Germline values: CDR1 MNHNS, CDR2 SASEGT. Trimming left V 0 bases short and J 0 bases short, with 9 bases between. This CDR3 is built from 16 residues. Here the CDR3 DNA reads TGTGCCAGCAGTGAAGCGAAGACAGTTAGCAATCAGCCCCAGCATTTT. As protein: CASSEAKTVSNQPQHF.

This chain links TRBV19 with TRBJ1-6; weak D call: TRBD1 (6 bases). V was pared by 6 bases and J by 6 bases, with 15 bases between. Germline CDR1 and CDR2: LNHDA and SQIVND (reference sequence). CDR3 length equals 15 residues. CDR3 region: CASRGVQGPNSPLHF. The DNA of the CDR3 is TGTGCCAGTAGAGGAGTTCAGGGGCCTAATTCACCCCTCCACTTT.

V gene TRBV18 combines with J gene TRBJ1-5; a weak D match, TRBD1 (5 bases). In germline, CDR1 is KGHSH, CDR2 LQKENI. Deletions cut 5 bases from V and 3 bases from J, with 14 bases between. The CDR3 is 15 residues long. The CDR3 nucleotides are TGTGCCAGCTCAGTAACCGACAGTGCCAATCAGCCCCAGCATTTT. Translating gives CASSVTDSANQPQHF.

The chain employs TRBV4-1 and TRBJ2-3; D possibly corresponds to TRBD1 (6 bases). Germline loops: CDR1 MGHRA, CDR2 YSYEKL. Trimming took off 0 bases at V and 3 bases at J, with 13 bases between the two ends. This CDR3 is 16 amino acids long. For the CDR3, the DNA is TGCGCCAGCAGCCAAGAGGGGCAGGGGAGTACAGATACGCAGTATTTT. Protein product: CASSQEGQGSTDTQYF.

This rearrangement joins TRBV2 to TRBJ2-7; 11 positions agree with TRBD2. Germline V gene data show CDR1 as SNHLY and CDR2 as FYNNEI. There are 14 residues in the CDR3. Trimming took 6 bases from V and 0 from J; bases not matched to a gene: 1. The CDR3 DNA follows: TGTGCCAGCAGGACTAGCGGGGACTCCTACGAGCAGTACGTC. Translated, it gives CASRTSGDSYEQYV.